Each of the 25 T cell receptor beta chains below was sequenced from the same sample in a study of monozygotic twins with cystic fibrosis (dated by TCRdb to about 2021). Preparation of the library involved the immunoSEQ multiplex PCR assay. TCRdb mirrors the immuneACCESS table, restricted to in-frame sequences. Some clones are absent from its copies; in checked studies, under half trace to an unresolved V gene, and the reason for the others is unknown. A total of tens of thousands of clones appear in this sample, just over 90% of them only once. Together, the top ten hold under 0.25% of the sample. Sequencing was performed on blood. The source is a boy aged 2-15 years with cystic fibrosis.

The sample holds one count of this clone. This chain joins TRBV7-2 and TRBJ1-2; a possible D gene is TRBD1 (6 bases). V was pared by 5 bases and J by 4 bases, with 11 bases between. Germline CDR1 reads SGHTA; CDR2 reads FQGNSA. CDR3 length: 13 amino acids. CDR3 sequence (DNA): TGTGCCAGCAGCCCAGGACAGCCCTATGGCTACACCTTC. Translation gives CASSPGQPYGYTF. Complete variable domain (other parts from reference TRBV7-2 and TRBJ1-2): GAGVSQSPSNKVTEKGKDVELRCDPISGHTALYWYRQSLGQGLEFLIYFQGNSAPDKSGLPSDRFSAERTGGSVSTLTIQRTQQEDSAVYLCASSPGQPYGYTFGSGTRLTVV.

The CDR3 region has the DNA TGCAGCGTTAGACAGGGGAGCTCCTACGAGCAGTACTTC. Translating it yields CSVRQGSSYEQYF. The rearrangement uses TRBV29-1 and TRBJ2-7; 8 positions match TRBD1. The CDR3 totals 13 residues. The ends lost 5 bases at V and 0 bases at J; junction bases unmatched: 3. In germline, CDR1 is SQVTM, CDR2 ANQGSEA.

This clone has more than one count but fewer than ten. The CDR3 is CASSFRVGSPLHF. Here the CDR3 DNA reads TGCGCCAGCAGCTTTCGGGTGGGTTCACCCCTCCACTTT. The V gene is TRBV5-1, the J gene TRBJ1-6; D not certain. CDR1 is SGHRS, CDR2 YFSETQ, per germline. The germline V and J ends were trimmed by 2 bases and 9 bases, with 9 bases remaining between them. CDR3 length: 13 amino acids.

The chain combines TRBV11-2 with TRBJ1-1; no firm D call. The CDR3 contains 15 residues. Deletions cut 6 bases from V and 1 base from J, with 15 bases between. Germline values: CDR1 SGHAT, CDR2 FQNNGV. The DNA for the CDR3 is TGTGCCAGCAGTCGTGACCCCGTGGGGAACACTGAAGCTTTCTTT. This codes for CASSRDPVGNTEAFF.

The V and J genes are TRBV6-1 and TRBJ2-7, with TRBD1 matching 10 bases. Per germline, CDR1 MNHNS and CDR2 SASEGT. This CDR3 region has 12 residues. V trimming: 10 bases; J trimming: 6 bases; junction bases outside the gene matches: 6. The CDR3 DNA sequence: TGTGCCACGGTAAGGACAGGGGGCGAGCAGTACTTC. Protein sequence: CATVRTGGEQYF.

The chain uses TRBV4-2 and TRBJ2-1, with TRBD1 matching over 7 bases. This CDR3 has 14 residues. V shed 4 bases, J shed 4 bases, and the junction held 4 bases outside the gene matches. Germline loops: CDR1 LGHNA, CDR2 YNFKEQ. Here the CDR3 DNA reads TGTGCCAGCAGCCCCCAGGGGGAGTACAATGAGCAGTTCTTC. This gives the protein CASSPQGEYNEQFF.

The chain employs TRBV14 and TRBJ1-1; no clear D. The CDR3 is 14 amino acids. CDR1 is SGHDN, CDR2 FVKESK, per germline. V lost 4 bases, J lost 1 base, and 10 bases lay in between. CDR3 loop: CASSRMLGNTEAFF. CDR3 bases: TGTGCCAGCAGCCGCATGCTGGGGAACACTGAAGCTTTCTTT.

The V and J genes are TRBV19 and TRBJ1-1, with a tentative D call TRBD1 (5 bases). CDR3 size: 14 residues. Trimming removed 7 bases from V and 2 bases from J, with 14 bases in between. Germline lookup yields CDR1 LNHDA and CDR2 SQIVND (reference sequence). As DNA, the CDR3 is TGTGCCAGTACCATCGGGGGGGGAAACACTGAAGCTTTCTTT. Protein product: CASTIGGGNTEAFF.

The V call is TRBV4-3, the J call TRBJ1-1; no clear D. Germline CDR1 LGHNA, CDR2 YSLEER. The CDR3 covers 15 residues. Trimming took 0 bases from V and 9 from J, leaving 17 bases between them. CDR3 DNA sequence: TGCGCCAGCAGCCAAGATTTCGAGGACGGGAGTAAAGCTTTCTTT. This codes for CASSQDFEDGSKAFF.

The chain recombines TRBV6-5 with TRBJ1-2; D possibly corresponds to TRBD1 (5 bases). Germline V gene lookup returns CDR1 MNHEY and CDR2 SVGAGI. This CDR3 is built from 14 residues. The V end was cut by 5 bases, the J end by 2 bases, with 12 bases between. The CDR3 protein is CASSPQDGNYGYTF. DNA for the CDR3: TGTGCCAGCAGTCCACAGGACGGAAACTATGGCTACACCTTC.

The V gene is TRBV29-1, the J gene TRBJ1-2; D may be TRBD1 (5 bases). CDR3 length: 11 residues. Between the trimmed V and J ends, which lost 6 bases and 10 bases, there was a span of 15 bases. CDR1 and CDR2 (germline): SQVTM, ANQGSEA. Written as DNA, the CDR3 is TGCAGCGTCGTTGAATTCAGGGACTACACCTTC. It encodes CSVVEFRDYTF.

The chain links TRBV2 to TRBJ1-2; D is perhaps TRBD1 (5 bases). Germline V gene lookup returns CDR1 SNHLY and CDR2 FYNNEI. V was cut by 7 bases and J by 2 bases, with 14 bases left in between. This CDR3 has 14 amino acids. The CDR3, as DNA: TGTGCCAGCATGGGGTCGACAGACAACTATGGCTACACCTTC. This encodes CASMGSTDNYGYTF.

This chain connects TRBV5-5 to TRBJ2-3, with D maybe TRBD1 (6 bases). The germline V and J ends were trimmed by 6 bases and 6 bases, with 14 bases remaining between them. The CDR3 sequence is 13 residues long. CDR1 and CDR2 from the germline V gene are SGHKS and YYEKEE (reference sequence). The CDR3 is CASMVQGPDTQYF. The CDR3 DNA sequence: TGTGCCAGCATGGTCCAGGGGCCTGATACGCAGTATTTT. Full variable domain (missing parts from reference TRBV5-5 and TRBJ2-3): DAGVTQSPTHLIKTRGQQVTLRCSPISGHKSVSWYQQVLGQGPQFIFQYYEKEERGRGNFPDRFSARQFPNYSSELNVNALLLGDSALYLCASMVQGPDTQYFGPGTRLTVL.

This chain uses TRBV18 with TRBJ2-2; D not certain. This CDR3 spans 13 amino acids. Trimming left V 6 bases short and J 5 bases short, with 10 bases between. CDR1 and CDR2 (germline): KGHSH, LQKENI. In DNA form, the CDR3 reads TGTGCCAGCTCGTCTGCTGGGACCGGGGAGCTGTTTTTT. This encodes CASSSAGTGELFF.

This chain uses TRBV11-1 with TRBJ2-7; no clear D gene. V was pared by 1 base and J by 5 bases, with 12 bases between. CDR1 is SGHAT, CDR2 FQDESV, per germline (reference sequence). CDR3 length: 14 amino acids. The CDR3 DNA reads as TGTGCCAGCAGCTTAGGGCCCAGAGCCCACGAGCAGTACTTC. Protein sequence: CASSLGPRAHEQYF.

V is TRBV11-3 and J is TRBJ2-2; D is unclear. The V gene lost 0 bases and the J gene lost 6 bases, with 5 bases spanning the gap. This CDR3 has 13 residues. CDR1 and CDR2 from the germline V gene are SGHNT and YENEEA. The CDR3 region is CASSLEDPGELFF. The CDR3 DNA reads TGTGCCAGCAGCTTAGAGGATCCCGGGGAGCTGTTTTTT.

The rearrangement joins TRBV4-2 to TRBJ1-4; 7 bases agree with TRBD1. Losses at the gene ends were 1 base for V and 1 base for J; bases not matched to a gene: 3. From germline, CDR1 is LGHNA and CDR2 YNFKEQ. The CDR3 is made up of 16 amino acids. CDR3 loop: CASSQGQGVTNEKLFF. In DNA, the CDR3 is TGTGCCAGCAGCCAAGGTCAGGGGGTAACTAATGAAAAACTGTTTTTT.

This chain joins TRBV7-9 and TRBJ2-1, with no clear D. Deletions cut 1 base from V and 7 bases from J, with 11 bases between. This CDR3 comprises 14 residues. Germline lookup yields CDR1 SEHNR and CDR2 FQNEAQ (reference sequence). For the CDR3, the DNA is TGTGCCAGCAGCTTAGTACAGCTTGGGAATGAGCAGTTCTTC. Amino acid sequence: CASSLVQLGNEQFF.

The chain employs TRBV6-5 and TRBJ1-1; D is possibly TRBD1 (5 bases). The germline CDR1 and CDR2 sequences are MNHEY and SVGAGI. Trimming removed 0 bases at V and 8 bases at J, with 13 bases between. CDR3 length: 14 amino acids. CDR3 amino acids: CASSYSIRGSEAFF. The DNA of the CDR3 is TGTGCCAGCAGTTACTCAATTAGGGGCTCGGAAGCTTTCTTT.

The rearrangement links TRBV7-4 to TRBJ1-4, with 7 bases identical to TRBD1. The germline V gene encodes CDR1 SGHVT and CDR2 SQSDAQ. Trimming removed 5 bases from V and 6 bases from J; junction bases left unmatched: 27. The CDR3 extends over 21 amino acids. In nucleotides, the CDR3 is TGTGCCAGCAGCCCGCCCCCCCGGGACAGAGGAAAGGTGGGGAAGGATGAAAAACTGTTTTTT. Protein: CASSPPPRDRGKVGKDEKLFF.

The chain recombines TRBV9 with TRBJ1-1, with D unresolved. Germline values: CDR1 SGDLS, CDR2 YYNGEE. The ends were cut back, 0 bases at V and 1 base at J, with 10 bases in the middle. The CDR3 sequence is 15 residues long. CDR3 DNA sequence: TGTGCCAGCAGCGTAGTAGAACAATCGAACACTGAAGCTTTCTTT. Translated: CASSVVEQSNTEAFF.

The J gene is TRBJ1-2, the V gene TRBV4-1; D call uncertain. This CDR3 contains 16 residues. Looked up from germline, CDR1 is MGHRA and CDR2 is YSYEKL. V was clipped by 1 base and J by 0 bases, with 12 bases between them. CDR3 DNA: TGCGCCAGCAGCCAAGTAATCGACATAGCTAACTATGGCTACACCTTC. As protein: CASSQVIDIANYGYTF.

The rearrangement links TRBV7-2 to TRBJ1-5; D remains ambiguous. V shed 2 bases and J shed 7 bases, with 12 bases lying between them. Germline CDR1 is SGHTA and CDR2 is FQGNSA. The CDR3 loop spans 14 amino acids. In DNA form, the CDR3 reads TGTGCCAGCAGCTTAAGTGGCGCGAAGCAGCCCCAGCATTTT. Its protein is CASSLSGAKQPQHF.

V usage is TRBV6-6 and J usage is TRBJ1-1; D uncertain. Germline assignment: CDR1 MNHNY and CDR2 SVGAGI (reference sequence). V gave up 2 bases and J gave up 1 base, with 11 bases separating them. The CDR3 is made up of 15 amino acids. The CDR3 DNA is TGTGCCAGCAGTTACCAATGGTACAGGAACACTGAAGCTTTCTTT. As protein: CASSYQWYRNTEAFF.

V gene TRBV5-1 combines with J gene TRBJ1-6; 7 positions agree with TRBD1. This CDR3 has 14 amino acids. Germline V gene data show CDR1 as SGHRS and CDR2 as YFSETQ. V shed 3 bases and J 9 bases; nucleotides not matched to a gene: 6. CDR3 sequence: CASSYGTVGSPLHF. The DNA of the CDR3 is TGCGCCAGCAGCTACGGGACAGTGGGTTCACCCCTCCACTTT.